This passage covers 30 T cell receptor beta chains from one sample sequenced in a study of shared T cell receptors in the human thymus. Only in-frame clones appear in the TCRdb table, and some are missing; sequencing was by immunoSEQ multiplex PCR. Of approximately 760,000 clones listed, 80% to 90% were seen once; the top ten hold under 0.012%. Another study also made use of these data, one on human thymus T cells.

The sample was thymocytes. These TCRs come from a girl under three years old with a congenital heart defect.

This rearrangement joins TRBV14 to TRBJ1-1; D gene uncertain. The CDR3 has 18 amino acids. The germline V gene has CDR1 SGHDN and CDR2 FVKESK. V lost 3 bases and J 1 base, leaving 21 bases between the germline ends. For the CDR3, the DNA is TGTGCCAGCAGCCAGGAGGGTTGGTTTAATTACCCGAACACTGAAGCTTTCTTT. It encodes CASSQEGWFNYPNTEAFF.

The J gene is TRBJ1-1, the V gene TRBV10-3; 9 positions match TRBD1. CDR1 is ENHRY, CDR2 SYGVKD, per germline. Germline trimming cut 6 bases from V and 8 bases from J; bases unmatched to any gene: 7. CDR3 length equals 13 residues. CDR3 sequence: CAISEGQGGEAFF. The CDR3 DNA reads TGTGCCATCAGCGAGGGACAGGGAGGCGAAGCTTTCTTT.

The V gene is TRBV4-3, the J gene TRBJ1-2; the match to TRBD1 covers 7 bases. Germline loops: CDR1 LGHNA, CDR2 YSLEER. CDR3 length equals 16 residues. The V and J ends lost 0 bases and 6 bases, in that order; junction bases with no gene match: 10. This chain's CDR3 is CASSQDQGEVSDGYTF. CDR3 nucleotide sequence: TGCGCCAGCAGCCAAGACCAGGGGGAAGTTTCGGATGGCTACACCTTC.

The chain combines TRBV29-1 with TRBJ1-1, with TRBD1 matching over 10 bases. From germline, CDR1 is SQVTM and CDR2 ANQGSEA. The CDR3 spans 15 residues. The V and J ends lost 7 bases and 1 base, in that order; junction bases with no gene match: 9. CDR3 residues: CSAANRDRGNTEAFF. In DNA, the CDR3 is TGCAGCGCTGCGAACCGGGACAGGGGGAACACTGAAGCTTTCTTT.

In this sample, this clone turned up a few times. The chain has TRBV5-1 and TRBJ1-1; D may be TRBD1 (6 bases). Germline CDR1 reads SGHRS; CDR2 reads YFSETQ. V gave up 6 bases and J gave up 1 base, with 16 bases separating them. This CDR3 region has 15 residues. CDR3 in amino acids: CASTNSMTGNTEAFF. In DNA form, the CDR3 reads TGCGCCAGCACCAATAGTATGACAGGGAACACTGAAGCTTTCTTT.

This clone has a handful of counts. This rearrangement joins TRBV4-1 to TRBJ2-2; a weak D match, TRBD1 (5 bases). V lost 0 bases, J lost 3 bases, and 11 bases lay in between. Germline CDR1 reads MGHRA; CDR2 reads YSYEKL. This CDR3 is 16 amino acids long. In nucleotides, the CDR3 is TGCGCCAGCAGCCAAGATTCAGGACACTACACCGGGGAGCTGTTTTTT. Its protein product is CASSQDSGHYTGELFF.

The rearrangement links TRBV10-1 to TRBJ2-7; D is possibly TRBD1 (7 bases). Germline V gives CDR1 WNHNN, CDR2 SYGVQD (reference sequence). The CDR3 extends over 17 amino acids. Between the trimmed V and J ends, which lost 0 bases and 5 bases, there was a span of 20 bases. CDR3 residues: CASSESKKAQGGHEQYF. CDR3 nucleotides: TGCGCCAGCAGTGAGTCAAAAAAAGCTCAGGGGGGTCACGAGCAGTACTTC.

The rearrangement links TRBV5-4 to TRBJ1-6; D remains ambiguous. This CDR3 has 16 residues. Germline V lookup: CDR1 SGHNT, CDR2 YYREEE (reference sequence). V lost 0 bases to trimming and J lost 8 bases, with 15 bases between them. The CDR3 is CASSLGRQVWDSPLHF. The CDR3 bases are TGTGCCAGCAGCTTGGGGCGCCAGGTCTGGGATTCACCCCTCCACTTT.

The CDR3 spells CASSFGTSGGAVHEQYF. The DNA of the CDR3 is TGTGCCAGCAGCTTCGGGACTAGCGGGGGGGCCGTCCACGAGCAGTACTTC. The chain links TRBV7-2 to TRBJ2-7; 16 bases line up with TRBD2. The CDR3 covers 17 residues. The V and J ends lost 3 bases and 5 bases, in that order; junction bases with no gene match: 7. Germline V gene sequence: CDR1 SGHTA, CDR2 FQGNSA. Filled out from reference TRBV7-2 and TRBJ2-7, the complete variable domain reads GAGVSQSPSNKVTEKGKDVELRCDPISGHTALYWYRQSLGQGLEFLIYFQGNSAPDKSGLPSDRFSAERTGGSVSTLTIQRTQQEDSAVYLCASSFGTSGGAVHEQYFGPGTRLTVT.

This clone was observed a single time. The chain employs TRBV28 and TRBJ1-6; TRBD1 matches 9 bases. V lost 3 bases, J lost 8 bases, and 8 bases stayed unmatched. The CDR3 is 16 residues long. Germline lookup yields CDR1 MDHEN and CDR2 SYDVKM. The CDR3 region is CASSFPGQGGYSPLHF. Written as DNA, the CDR3 is TGTGCCAGCAGTTTCCCGGGACAGGGTGGGTATTCACCCCTCCACTTT.

In nucleotides, the CDR3 is TGTGCCAGCAGCCCCCGGGGGACAGAGCCCGCCGGGGAGCTGTTTTTT. As protein: CASSPRGTEPAGELFF. The gene calls are TRBV11-3 and TRBJ2-2; a possible D gene is TRBD1 (7 bases). V dropped 5 bases and J dropped 6 bases, with 19 bases sitting between them. The germline gives CDR1 SGHNT, CDR2 YENEEA. This CDR3 comprises 16 residues.

The J gene is TRBJ1-5, the V gene TRBV9; 8 bases line up with TRBD1. V lost 3 bases and J lost 4; bases outside the gene matches: 9. The CDR3 sequence is 16 residues long. Germline V gene data show CDR1 as SGDLS and CDR2 as YYNGEE. CDR3 nucleotide sequence: TGTGCCAGCAGCGGGCCCGGACAGGGCCCTAATCAGCCCCAGCATTTT. It codes for CASSGPGQGPNQPQHF.

The genes are TRBV5-5 and TRBJ1-1; D is uncertain. Germline loops: CDR1 SGHKS, CDR2 YYEKEE (reference sequence). CDR3 length equals 11 residues. V was clipped by 5 bases and J by 11 bases, with 13 bases between them. CDR3: CASSLRGSAFF. As DNA, the CDR3 is TGTGCCAGCAGTCTGCGCGGATCGGCTTTCTTT.

The chain employs TRBV19 and TRBJ2-2; 8 nucleotides agree with TRBD2. Losses at the gene ends were 7 bases for V and 3 bases for J; bases not matched to a gene: 4. The CDR3 contains 14 residues. From germline, CDR1 is LNHDA and CDR2 SQIVND (reference sequence). The CDR3 region has the DNA TGTGCCAGTAACCAGCGGGGGTACACCGGGGAGCTGTTTTTT. Its translation: CASNQRGYTGELFF.

This sequence joins TRBV19 and TRBJ2-2; TRBD1 matches at 8 bases. The CDR3 has 16 amino acids. The ends lost 5 bases at V and 1 base at J; junction bases unmatched: 6. Looked up from germline, CDR1 is LNHDA and CDR2 is SQIVND (reference sequence). The CDR3 reads CASSSGQDLNTGELFF. CDR3 DNA: TGTGCCAGTAGTTCGGGACAGGACCTGAACACCGGGGAGCTGTTTTTT.

The chain joins TRBV5-1 to TRBJ2-7; 7 bases map to TRBD2. Trimming at V came to 3 bases and at J to 4 bases, leaving 7 bases not matched to a gene. Germline assignment: CDR1 SGHRS and CDR2 YFSETQ. The CDR3 runs to 14 residues. In nucleotides, the CDR3 is TGCGCCAGCAGCTGGCGGCTAGCGGATTACGAGCAGTACTTC. It codes for CASSWRLADYEQYF.

The genes are TRBV7-2 and TRBJ2-2, with D uncertain. This CDR3 has 15 amino acids. Germline V gene lookup returns CDR1 SGHTA and CDR2 FQGNSA. V was pared by 6 bases and J by 1 base, with 12 bases between. The CDR3 protein is CASRLLKVNTGELFF. CDR3 DNA sequence: TGTGCCAGCAGACTCCTAAAAGTGAACACCGGGGAGCTGTTTTTT.

J is TRBJ2-3 and V is TRBV4-3, with D tentatively TRBD1 (6 bases). Trimming took off 0 bases at V and 5 bases at J, with 18 bases between the two ends. Germline CDR1 reads LGHNA; CDR2 reads YSLEER. The CDR3 has 17 amino acids. CDR3 residues: CASSQDKIQKGVDTQYF. CDR3 DNA: TGCGCCAGCAGCCAAGATAAAATTCAGAAGGGGGTAGATACGCAGTATTTT.

This rearrangement joins TRBV4-1 to TRBJ2-3; 8 bases align to TRBD2. Germline CDR1 is MGHRA and CDR2 is YSYEKL. Trimming removed 0 bases from V and 0 bases from J; junction bases left unmatched: 8. CDR3 length: 18 amino acids. CDR3 DNA: TGCGCCAGCAGCCAAGAAGGCGGCGGGGGGCATAGCACAGATACGCAGTATTTT. Its translation is CASSQEGGGGHSTDTQYF.

This chain uses TRBV12-5 with TRBJ1-2; maybe TRBD1 (6 bases). The germline V gene encodes CDR1 LGHNT and CDR2 FRNRAP. V lost 6 bases and J 6 bases, leaving 20 bases between the germline ends. This CDR3 spans 15 amino acids. In nucleotides, the CDR3 is TGTGCTAGTGGCCTCCCTGGGGGGGCGGCAGATGGCTACACCTTC. It yields the protein CASGLPGGAADGYTF.

CDR3 loop: CAISPQGRTDTQYF. The CDR3 DNA sequence: TGTGCCATCAGTCCACAGGGCCGCACAGATACGCAGTATTTT. The genes are TRBV10-3 and TRBJ2-3, with a weak D call TRBD1 (6 bases). V lost 5 bases, J lost 1 base, and 10 bases lay in between. This CDR3 is built from 14 residues. Germline CDR1 and CDR2: ENHRY and SYGVKD.

This clone has only one observation. The rearrangement uses TRBV7-6 and TRBJ1-2, with D hard to call. The CDR3 has 15 residues. Germline CDR1 and CDR2: SGHVS and FNYEAQ. With 1 base removed from V and 5 bases from J, the gap between germline ends came to 14 bases. The CDR3 spells CASSLVRPQPYGYTF. The CDR3 DNA reads as TGTGCCAGCAGCTTAGTCAGGCCTCAACCTTATGGCTACACCTTC.

The V call is TRBV27, the J call TRBJ1-6; 9 bases fit TRBD1. The CDR3 is 14 amino acids. With V trimmed by 7 bases and J by 9 bases, 7 bases remained unmatched. Germline V gene data show CDR1 as MNHEY and CDR2 as SMNVEV (reference sequence). CDR3 sequence reads: CASKSGTGSSPLHF. CDR3 DNA: TGTGCCAGCAAGTCCGGGACAGGGAGTTCACCCCTCCACTTT.

The gene calls are TRBV7-9 and TRBJ1-2; TRBD1 is a possible D gene (5 bases). CDR1 and CDR2 from the germline V gene are SEHNR and FQNEAQ (reference sequence). This CDR3 comprises 16 residues. The germline V and J ends were trimmed by 5 bases and 4 bases, with 20 bases remaining between them. This chain's CDR3 is CASSPLQGLFPYGYTF. The CDR3 nucleotides are TGTGCCAGCAGCCCACTTCAGGGACTGTTCCCCTATGGCTACACCTTC. The full variable domain, its missing parts supplied by reference TRBV7-9 and TRBJ1-2, is DTGVSQNPRHKITKRGQNVTFRCDPISEHNRLYWYRQTLGQGPEFLTYFQNEAQLEKSRLLSDRFSAERPKGSFSTLEIQRTEQGDSAMYLCASSPLQGLFPYGYTFGSGTRLTVV.

This chain uses TRBV30 with TRBJ2-5; D ambiguous. Germline CDR1 and CDR2: GTSNPN and SVGIG (reference sequence). V shed 1 base and J shed 0 bases, with 15 bases lying between them. This CDR3 comprises 16 residues. DNA for the CDR3: TGTGCCTGGAGTGAATTGAGAGAGGTCCACCAAGAGACCCAGTACTTC. It translates to CAWSELREVHQETQYF.

This clone was picked up a small number of times. The chain recombines TRBV19 with TRBJ1-6, with D tentatively TRBD1 (5 bases). Germline CDR1 is LNHDA and CDR2 is SQIVND (reference sequence). The CDR3 has 16 amino acids. Trimming shortened V by 5 bases and J by 0 bases, and 11 bases separated the two germline ends. The CDR3 DNA reads as TGTGCCAGTAGTCCGAAAGACAGCTCCTATAATTCACCCCTCCACTTT. Amino acids: CASSPKDSSYNSPLHF.

The CDR3 reads CASTDGITTGVNTEAFF. The CDR3, as DNA: TGTGCCAGCACCGATGGGATCACGACAGGGGTGAACACTGAAGCTTTCTTT. The chain employs TRBV7-3 and TRBJ1-1; 8 positions agree with TRBD1. Germline values: CDR1 SGHTA, CDR2 FQGTGA. Trimming removed 7 bases from V and 0 bases from J; junction bases left unmatched: 13. CDR3 length: 17 amino acids.

CDR3 bases: TGCGCCAGCAGCCAAGAAGTAGCGGCAGGCTATGGCTACACCTTC. It yields the protein CASSQEVAAGYGYTF. This rearrangement joins TRBV4-1 to TRBJ1-2; D gene ambiguous. There are 15 residues in the CDR3. Germline assignment: CDR1 MGHRA and CDR2 YSYEKL. V was clipped by 0 bases and J by 4 bases, with 12 bases between them.

This chain joins TRBV4-1 and TRBJ2-5; 8 bases align to TRBD1. Germline V gene data show CDR1 as MGHRA and CDR2 as YSYEKL. The CDR3 totals 16 residues. Trimming took 4 bases from V and 5 from J; bases not matched to a gene: 12. The CDR3 is CASSLPQGEYGETQYF. The DNA of the CDR3 is TGCGCCAGCAGCCTACCACAGGGGGAGTATGGGGAGACCCAGTACTTC.

The CDR3 sequence is CASFRCGYTF. The CDR3, as DNA: TGTGCCAGCTTCAGGTGTGGCTACACCTTC. The chain uses TRBV28 and TRBJ1-2, with D unclear. Trimming left V 8 bases short and J 7 bases short, with 8 bases between. This CDR3 is built from 10 residues. Per germline, CDR1 MDHEN and CDR2 SYDVKM.